This T cell receptor (beta chain) was documented in a study of shared clonotypes between healthy human individuals. Method: immunoSEQ multiplex PCR; TCRdb's copy keeps in-frame clones and lacks some. The sample includes hundreds of thousands of clones, 60% to 75% seen only once; the top ten take around 2%. Trimming took off 6 bases at V and 3 bases at J, with 12 bases between the two ends. Germline CDR1 and CDR2: MRHNA and SNTAGT. This CDR3 is 13 amino acids long. The V and J genes are TRBV6-4 and TRBJ2-7, with a tentative D call TRBD2 (6 bases). The receptor's source is a woman under 40 in good health. Specimen: memory CD4+ T cells sorted from blood. As for subset: CD45RA-negative fraction. The CDR3 loop is CASRRDLNYEQYF. The CDR3 nucleotides are TGTGCCAGCAGACGGGACTTAAACTACGAGCAGTACTTC.